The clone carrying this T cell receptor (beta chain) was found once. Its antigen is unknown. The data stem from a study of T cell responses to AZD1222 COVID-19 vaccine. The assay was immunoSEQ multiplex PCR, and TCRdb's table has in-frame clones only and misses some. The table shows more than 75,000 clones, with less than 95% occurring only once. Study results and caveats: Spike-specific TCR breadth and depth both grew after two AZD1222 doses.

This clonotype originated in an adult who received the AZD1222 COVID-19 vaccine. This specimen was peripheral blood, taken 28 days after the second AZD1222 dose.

The CDR3 here is CASSLNRGGYTF. CDR3 DNA: TGTGCCAGCAGTTTAAACAGGGGTGGCTACACCTTC. The chain combines TRBV12-3 or TRBV12-4 with TRBJ1-2; 7 positions agree with TRBD1. This CDR3 comprises 12 residues. V lost 2 bases to trimming and J lost 7 bases; unmatched junction nucleotides: 1.